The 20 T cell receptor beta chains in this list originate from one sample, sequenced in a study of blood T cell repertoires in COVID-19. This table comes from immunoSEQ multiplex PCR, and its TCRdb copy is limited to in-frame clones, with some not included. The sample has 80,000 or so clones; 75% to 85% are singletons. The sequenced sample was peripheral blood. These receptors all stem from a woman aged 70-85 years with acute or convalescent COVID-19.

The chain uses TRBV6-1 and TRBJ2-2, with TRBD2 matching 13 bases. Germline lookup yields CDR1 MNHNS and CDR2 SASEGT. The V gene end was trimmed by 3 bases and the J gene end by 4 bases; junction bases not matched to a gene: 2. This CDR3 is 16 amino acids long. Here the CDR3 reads CASSDWTSGGTGELFF. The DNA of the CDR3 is TGTGCCAGCAGTGATTGGACTAGCGGGGGCACCGGGGAGCTGTTTTTT.

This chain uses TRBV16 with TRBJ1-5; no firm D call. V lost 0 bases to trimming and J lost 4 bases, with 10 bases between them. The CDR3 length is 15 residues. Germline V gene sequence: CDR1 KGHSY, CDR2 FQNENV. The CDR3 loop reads CASSQSGSQNQPQHF. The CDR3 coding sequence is TGTGCCAGCAGCCAATCGGGCAGCCAGAATCAGCCCCAGCATTTT.

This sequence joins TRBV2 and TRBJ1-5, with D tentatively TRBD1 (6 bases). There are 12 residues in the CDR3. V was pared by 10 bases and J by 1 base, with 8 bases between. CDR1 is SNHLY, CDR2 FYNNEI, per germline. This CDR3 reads CATGQSNQPQHF. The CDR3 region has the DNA TGTGCCACCGGACAGAGCAATCAGCCCCAGCATTTT.

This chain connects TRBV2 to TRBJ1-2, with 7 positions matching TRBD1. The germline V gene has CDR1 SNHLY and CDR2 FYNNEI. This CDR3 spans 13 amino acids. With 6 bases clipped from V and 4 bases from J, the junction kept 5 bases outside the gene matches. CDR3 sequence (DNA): TGTGCCAGCAGCGAGGACAGGACCTATGGCTACACCTTC. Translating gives CASSEDRTYGYTF.

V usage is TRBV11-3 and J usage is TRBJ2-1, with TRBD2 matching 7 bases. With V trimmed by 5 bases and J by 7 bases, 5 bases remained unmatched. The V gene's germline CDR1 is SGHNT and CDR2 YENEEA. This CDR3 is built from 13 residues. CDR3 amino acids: CASSQGLYNEQFF. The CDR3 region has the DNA TGTGCCAGCAGCCAGGGACTATATAATGAGCAGTTCTTC. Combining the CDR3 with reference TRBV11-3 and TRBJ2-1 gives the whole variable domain EAGVVQSPRYKIIEKKQPVAFWCNPISGHNTLYWYLQNLGQGPELLIRYENEEAVDDSQLPKDRFSAERLKGVDSTLKIQPAELGDSAVYLCASSQGLYNEQFFGPGTRLTVL.

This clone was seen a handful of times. CDR3 nucleotide sequence: TGTGCCAGCAGTGACAGGGATATCACTGAAGCTTTCTTT. The encoded protein is CASSDRDITEAFF. The V gene is TRBV27, the J gene TRBJ1-1; 7 bases are shared with TRBD1. Germline CDR1 and CDR2: MNHEY and SMNVEV (reference sequence). This CDR3 contains 13 residues. After removal of 5 bases from V and 4 bases from J, the junction contained 4 bases not matched to a gene.

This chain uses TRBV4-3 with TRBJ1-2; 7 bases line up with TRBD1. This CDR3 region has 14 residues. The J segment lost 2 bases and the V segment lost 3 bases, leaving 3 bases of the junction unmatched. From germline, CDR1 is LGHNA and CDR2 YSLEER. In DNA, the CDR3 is TGCGCCAGCAGCCAGGAGACAGGGAACTATGGCTACACCTTC. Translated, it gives CASSQETGNYGYTF.

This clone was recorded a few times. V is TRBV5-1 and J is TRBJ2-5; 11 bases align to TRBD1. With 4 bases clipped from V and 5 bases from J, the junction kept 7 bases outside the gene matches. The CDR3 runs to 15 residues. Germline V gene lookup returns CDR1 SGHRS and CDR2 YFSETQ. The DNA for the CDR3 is TGCGCCAGCAGCGTCGGACAGGGGGCACCGGAGACCCAGTACTTC. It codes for CASSVGQGAPETQYF.

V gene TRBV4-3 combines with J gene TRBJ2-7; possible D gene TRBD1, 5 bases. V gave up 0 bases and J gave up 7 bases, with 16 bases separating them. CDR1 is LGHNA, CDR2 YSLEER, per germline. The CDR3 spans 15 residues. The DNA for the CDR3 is TGCGCCAGCAGCCAAGATAAGTCGTCAGGGCGGGAGCAGTACTTC. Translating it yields CASSQDKSSGREQYF.

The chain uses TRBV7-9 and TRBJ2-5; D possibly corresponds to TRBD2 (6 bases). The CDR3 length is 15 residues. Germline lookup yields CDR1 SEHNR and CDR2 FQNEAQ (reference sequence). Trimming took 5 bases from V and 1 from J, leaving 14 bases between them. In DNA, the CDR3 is TGTGCCAGCAGCCGGGGGTCGAGCATCCAAGAGACCCAGTACTTC. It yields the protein CASSRGSSIQETQYF.

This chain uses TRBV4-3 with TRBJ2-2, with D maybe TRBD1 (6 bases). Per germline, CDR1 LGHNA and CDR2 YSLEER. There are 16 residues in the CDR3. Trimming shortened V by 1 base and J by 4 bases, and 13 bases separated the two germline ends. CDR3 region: CASSQGWGHGTGELFF. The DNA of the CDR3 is TGCGCCAGCAGCCAAGGCTGGGGACACGGCACCGGGGAGCTGTTTTTT.

In nucleotides, the CDR3 is TGCGCCAGCAGCCAAGTGGCTGGGGGGGGCCAGTACTTC. Translation gives CASSQVAGGGQYF. The rearrangement uses TRBV4-3 and TRBJ2-7; tentative D call: TRBD2 (7 bases). CDR1 is LGHNA, CDR2 YSLEER, per germline. The CDR3 is 13 residues long. V was shortened by 1 base and J by 10 bases, with 14 bases between the two germline ends.

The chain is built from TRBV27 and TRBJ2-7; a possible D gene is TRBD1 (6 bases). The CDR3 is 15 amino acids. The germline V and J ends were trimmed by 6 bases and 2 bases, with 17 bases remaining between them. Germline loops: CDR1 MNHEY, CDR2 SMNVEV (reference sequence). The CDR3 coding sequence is TGTGCCAGCAGGAAACAACAGGGATTCGCCTACGAGCAGTACTTC. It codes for CASRKQQGFAYEQYF.

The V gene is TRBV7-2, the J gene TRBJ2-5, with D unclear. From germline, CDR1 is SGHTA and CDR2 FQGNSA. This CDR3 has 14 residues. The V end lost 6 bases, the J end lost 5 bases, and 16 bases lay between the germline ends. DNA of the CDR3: TGTGCCAGCAGTCCCGGTGGGCAGCTGGAGACCCAGTACTTC. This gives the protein CASSPGGQLETQYF.

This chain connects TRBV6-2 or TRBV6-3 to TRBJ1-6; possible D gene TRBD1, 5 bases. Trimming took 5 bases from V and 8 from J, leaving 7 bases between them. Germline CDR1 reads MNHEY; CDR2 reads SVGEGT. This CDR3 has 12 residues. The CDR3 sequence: CASSKQDSPLHF. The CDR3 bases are TGTGCCAGCAGTAAACAGGATTCACCCCTCCACTTT.

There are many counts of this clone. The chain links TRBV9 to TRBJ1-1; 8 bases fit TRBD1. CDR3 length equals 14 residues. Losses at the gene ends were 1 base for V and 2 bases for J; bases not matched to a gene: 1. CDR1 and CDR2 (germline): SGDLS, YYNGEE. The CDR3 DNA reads TGTGCCAGCAGCGTACAGGGGGCAAACACTGAAGCTTTCTTT. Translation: CASSVQGANTEAFF.

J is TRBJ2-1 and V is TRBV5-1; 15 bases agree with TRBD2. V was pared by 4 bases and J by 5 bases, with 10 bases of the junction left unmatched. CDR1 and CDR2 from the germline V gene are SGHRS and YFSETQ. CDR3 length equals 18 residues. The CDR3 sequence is CASSPLGLAGGSNNEQFF. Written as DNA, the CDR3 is TGCGCCAGCAGCCCCTTGGGACTAGCGGGGGGATCAAACAATGAGCAGTTCTTC. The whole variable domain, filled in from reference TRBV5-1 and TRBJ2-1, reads KAGVTQTPRYLIKTRGQQVTLSCSPISGHRSVSWYQQTPGQGLQFLFEYFSETQRNKGNFPGRFSGRQFSNSRSEMNVSTLELGDSALYLCASSPLGLAGGSNNEQFFGPGTRLTVL.

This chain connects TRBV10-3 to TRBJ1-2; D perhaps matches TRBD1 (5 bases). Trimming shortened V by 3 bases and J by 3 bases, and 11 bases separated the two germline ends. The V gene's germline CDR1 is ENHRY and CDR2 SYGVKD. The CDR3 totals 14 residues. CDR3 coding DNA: TGTGCCATCAGTGAAGACAGTGGGCACTATGGCTACACCTTC. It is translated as CAISEDSGHYGYTF.

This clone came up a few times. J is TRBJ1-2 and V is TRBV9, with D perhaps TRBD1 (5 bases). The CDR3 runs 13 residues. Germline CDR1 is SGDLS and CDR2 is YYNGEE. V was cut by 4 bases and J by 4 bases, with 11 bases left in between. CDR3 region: CASSPGRGYGYTF. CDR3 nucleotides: TGTGCCAGCAGCCCTGGGAGGGGCTATGGCTACACCTTC.

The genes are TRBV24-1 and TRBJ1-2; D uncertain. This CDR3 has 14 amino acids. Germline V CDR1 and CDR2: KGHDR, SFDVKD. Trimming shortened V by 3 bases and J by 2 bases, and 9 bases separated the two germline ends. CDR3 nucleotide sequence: TGTGCCACCAGTGATGAGCCACAGAACTATGGCTACACCTTC. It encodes CATSDEPQNYGYTF.